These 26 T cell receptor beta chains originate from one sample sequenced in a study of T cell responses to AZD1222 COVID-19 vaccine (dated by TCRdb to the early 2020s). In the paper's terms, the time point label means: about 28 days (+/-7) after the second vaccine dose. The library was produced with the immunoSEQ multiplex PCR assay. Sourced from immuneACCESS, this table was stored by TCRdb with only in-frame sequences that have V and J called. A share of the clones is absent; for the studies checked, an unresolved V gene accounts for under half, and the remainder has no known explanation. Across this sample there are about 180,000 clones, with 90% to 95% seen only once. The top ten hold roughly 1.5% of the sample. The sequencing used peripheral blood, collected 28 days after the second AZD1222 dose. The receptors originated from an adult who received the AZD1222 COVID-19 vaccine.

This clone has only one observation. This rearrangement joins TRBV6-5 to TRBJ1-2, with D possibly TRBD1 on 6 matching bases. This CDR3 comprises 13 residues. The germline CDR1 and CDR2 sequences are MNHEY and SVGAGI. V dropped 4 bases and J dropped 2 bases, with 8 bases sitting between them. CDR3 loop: CASSWTANYGYTF. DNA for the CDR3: TGTGCCAGCAGTTGGACAGCCAACTATGGCTACACCTTC.

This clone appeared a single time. The CDR3 bases are TGTGCCAGCAGCTTGGCGGCCTCCTTTAACTATGGCTACACCTTC. It encodes CASSLAASFNYGYTF. This chain uses TRBV7-2 with TRBJ1-2; D is uncertain. CDR3 length: 15 residues. V lost 3 bases to trimming and J lost 1 base, with 12 bases between them. The germline gives CDR1 SGHTA, CDR2 FQGNSA.

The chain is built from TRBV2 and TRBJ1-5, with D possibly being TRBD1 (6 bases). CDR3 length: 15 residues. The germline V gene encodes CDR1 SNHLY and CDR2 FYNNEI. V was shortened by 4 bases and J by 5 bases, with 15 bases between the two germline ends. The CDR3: CASSARDIRDQPQHF. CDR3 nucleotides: TGTGCCAGCAGTGCACGGGACATAAGAGATCAGCCCCAGCATTTT.

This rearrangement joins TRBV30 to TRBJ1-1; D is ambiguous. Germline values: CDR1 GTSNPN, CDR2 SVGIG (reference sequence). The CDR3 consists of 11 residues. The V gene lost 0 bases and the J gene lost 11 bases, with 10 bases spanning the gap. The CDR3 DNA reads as TGTGCCTGGAGTGTAGGAAGGGAGGCTTTCTTT. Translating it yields CAWSVGREAFF.

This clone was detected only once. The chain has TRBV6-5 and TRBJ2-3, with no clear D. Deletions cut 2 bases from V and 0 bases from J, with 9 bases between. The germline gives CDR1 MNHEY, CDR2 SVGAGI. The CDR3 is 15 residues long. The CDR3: CASSYTAASTDTQYF. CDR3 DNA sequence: TGTGCCAGCAGTTACACGGCAGCTAGCACAGATACGCAGTATTTT.

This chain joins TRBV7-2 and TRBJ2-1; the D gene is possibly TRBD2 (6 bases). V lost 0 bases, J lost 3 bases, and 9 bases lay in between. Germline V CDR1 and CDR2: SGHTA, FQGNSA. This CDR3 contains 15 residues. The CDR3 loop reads CASSLAGGVYNEQFF. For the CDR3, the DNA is TGTGCCAGCAGCTTAGCGGGGGGAGTCTACAATGAGCAGTTCTTC.

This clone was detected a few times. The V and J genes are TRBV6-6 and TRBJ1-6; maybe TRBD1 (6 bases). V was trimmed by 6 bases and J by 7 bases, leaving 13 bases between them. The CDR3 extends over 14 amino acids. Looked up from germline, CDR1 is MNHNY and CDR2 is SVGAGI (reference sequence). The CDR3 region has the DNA TGTGCCAGCAGCGAAAATACAGGGAATTCACCCCTCCACTTT. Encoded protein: CASSENTGNSPLHF.

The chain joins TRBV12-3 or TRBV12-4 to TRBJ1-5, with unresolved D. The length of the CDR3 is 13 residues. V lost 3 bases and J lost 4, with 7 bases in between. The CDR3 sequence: CASSLIQNQPQHF. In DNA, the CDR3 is TGTGCCAGCAGTTTGATCCAAAATCAGCCCCAGCATTTT.

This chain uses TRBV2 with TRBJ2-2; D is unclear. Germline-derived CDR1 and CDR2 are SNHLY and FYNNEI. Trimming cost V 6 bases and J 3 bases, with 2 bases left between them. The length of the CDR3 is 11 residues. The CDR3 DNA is TGTGCCAGCAGGTACACCGGGGAGCTGTTTTTT. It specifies CASRYTGELFF.

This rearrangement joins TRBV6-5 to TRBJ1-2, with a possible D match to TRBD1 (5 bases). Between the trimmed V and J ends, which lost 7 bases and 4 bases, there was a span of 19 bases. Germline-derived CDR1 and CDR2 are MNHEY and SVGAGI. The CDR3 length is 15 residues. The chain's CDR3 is CASTPVSGQIYGYTF. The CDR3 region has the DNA TGTGCCAGCACCCCAGTGTCAGGGCAGATCTATGGCTACACCTTC.

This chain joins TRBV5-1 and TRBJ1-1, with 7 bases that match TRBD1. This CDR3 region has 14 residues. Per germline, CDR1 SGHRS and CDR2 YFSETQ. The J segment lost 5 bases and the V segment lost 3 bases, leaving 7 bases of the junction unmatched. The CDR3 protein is CASSSTGQKTEAFF. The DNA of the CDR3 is TGCGCCAGCAGCTCGACAGGGCAGAAAACTGAAGCTTTCTTT. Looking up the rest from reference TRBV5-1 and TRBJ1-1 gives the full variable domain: KAGVTQTPRYLIKTRGQQVTLSCSPISGHRSVSWYQQTPGQGLQFLFEYFSETQRNKGNFPGRFSGRQFSNSRSEMNVSTLELGDSALYLCASSSTGQKTEAFFGQGTRLTVV.

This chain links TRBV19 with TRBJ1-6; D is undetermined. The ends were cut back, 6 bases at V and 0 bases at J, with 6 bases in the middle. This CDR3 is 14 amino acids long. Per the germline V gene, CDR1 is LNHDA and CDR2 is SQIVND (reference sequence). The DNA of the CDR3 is TGTGCCAGTAGGGCGAGCTCCTATAATTCACCCCTCCACTTT. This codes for CASRASSYNSPLHF.

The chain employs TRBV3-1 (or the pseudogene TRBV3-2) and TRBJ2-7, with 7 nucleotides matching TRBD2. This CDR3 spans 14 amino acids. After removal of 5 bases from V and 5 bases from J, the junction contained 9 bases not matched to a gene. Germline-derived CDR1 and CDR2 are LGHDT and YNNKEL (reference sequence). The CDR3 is CASSYRSGWDEQYF. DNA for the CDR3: TGTGCCAGCAGCTATCGTAGCGGGTGGGACGAGCAGTACTTC.

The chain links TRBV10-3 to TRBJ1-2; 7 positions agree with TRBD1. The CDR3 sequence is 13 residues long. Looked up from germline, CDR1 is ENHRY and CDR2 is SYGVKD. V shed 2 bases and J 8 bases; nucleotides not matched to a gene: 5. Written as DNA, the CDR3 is TGTGCCATCAGTGAGACGCACAGGGGCGGCTACACCTTC. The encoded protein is CAISETHRGGYTF.

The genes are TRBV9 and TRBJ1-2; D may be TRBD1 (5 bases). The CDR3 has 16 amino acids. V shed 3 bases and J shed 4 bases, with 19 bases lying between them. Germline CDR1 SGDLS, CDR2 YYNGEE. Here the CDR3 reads CASSGGEPGTVYGYTF. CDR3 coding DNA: TGTGCCAGCAGCGGGGGGGAGCCAGGGACGGTCTATGGCTACACCTTC.

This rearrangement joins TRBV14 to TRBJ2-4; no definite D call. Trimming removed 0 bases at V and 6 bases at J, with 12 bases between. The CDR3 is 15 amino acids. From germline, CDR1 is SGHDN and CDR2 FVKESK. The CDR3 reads CASSQERGVGNIQYF. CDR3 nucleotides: TGTGCCAGCAGCCAAGAGCGAGGCGTGGGAAACATTCAGTACTTC. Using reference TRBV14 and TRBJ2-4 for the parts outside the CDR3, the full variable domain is EAGVTQFPSHSVIEKGQTVTLRCDPISGHDNLYWYRRVMGKEIKFLLHFVKESKQDESGMPNNRFLAERTGGTYSTLKVQPAELEDSGVYFCASSQERGVGNIQYFGAGTRLSVL.

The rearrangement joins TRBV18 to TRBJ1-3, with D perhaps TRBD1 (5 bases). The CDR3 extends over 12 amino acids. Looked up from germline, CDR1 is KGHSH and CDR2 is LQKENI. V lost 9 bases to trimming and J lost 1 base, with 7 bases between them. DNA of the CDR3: TGTGCCAGTGGGGGTTCTGGAAACACCATATATTTT. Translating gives CASGGSGNTIYF.

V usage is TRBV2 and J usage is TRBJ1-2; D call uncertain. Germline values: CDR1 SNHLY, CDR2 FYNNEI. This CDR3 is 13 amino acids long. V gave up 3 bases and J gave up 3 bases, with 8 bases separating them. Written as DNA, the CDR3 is TGTGCCAGCAGTGATCAGGTGGACTATGGCTACACCTTC. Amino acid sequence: CASSDQVDYGYTF.

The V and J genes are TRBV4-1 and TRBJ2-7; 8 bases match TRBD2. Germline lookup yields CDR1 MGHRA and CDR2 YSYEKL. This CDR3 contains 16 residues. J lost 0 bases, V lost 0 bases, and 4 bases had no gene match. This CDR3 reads CASSQDPAGVSYEQYF. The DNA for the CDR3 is TGCGCCAGCAGCCAAGATCCAGCGGGGGTCTCCTACGAGCAGTACTTC.

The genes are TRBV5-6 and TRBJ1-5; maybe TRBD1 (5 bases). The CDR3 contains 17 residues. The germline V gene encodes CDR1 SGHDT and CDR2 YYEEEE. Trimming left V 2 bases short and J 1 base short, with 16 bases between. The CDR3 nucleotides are TGTGCCAGCAGCTTCTGGGACGGAGCGAGGAGCAATCAGCCCCAGCATTTT. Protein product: CASSFWDGARSNQPQHF.

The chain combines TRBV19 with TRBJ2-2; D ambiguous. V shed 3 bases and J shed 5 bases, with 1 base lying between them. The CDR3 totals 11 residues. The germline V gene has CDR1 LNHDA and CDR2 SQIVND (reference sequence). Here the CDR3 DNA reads TGTGCCAGTAGTATGACCGGGGAGCTGTTTTTT. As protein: CASSMTGELFF.

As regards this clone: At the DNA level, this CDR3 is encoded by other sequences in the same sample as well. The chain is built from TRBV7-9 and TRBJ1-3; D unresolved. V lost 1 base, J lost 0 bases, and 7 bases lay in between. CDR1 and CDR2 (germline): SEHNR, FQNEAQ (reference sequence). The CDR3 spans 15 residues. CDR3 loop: CASSLVSGSGNTIYF. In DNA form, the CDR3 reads TGTGCCAGCAGCTTAGTGTCGGGCTCTGGAAACACCATATATTTT. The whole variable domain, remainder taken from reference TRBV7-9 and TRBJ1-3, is DTGVSQNPRHKITKRGQNVTFRCDPISEHNRLYWYRQTLGQGPEFLTYFQNEAQLEKSRLLSDRFSAERPKGSFSTLEIQRTEQGDSAMYLCASSLVSGSGNTIYFGEGSWLTVV.

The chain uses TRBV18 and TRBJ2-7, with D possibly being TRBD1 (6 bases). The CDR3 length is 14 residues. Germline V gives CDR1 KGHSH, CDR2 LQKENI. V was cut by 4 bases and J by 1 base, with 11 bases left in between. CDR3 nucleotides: TGTGCCAGCTCACTAACACAGGGTTCCTACGAGCAGTACTTC. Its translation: CASSLTQGSYEQYF.

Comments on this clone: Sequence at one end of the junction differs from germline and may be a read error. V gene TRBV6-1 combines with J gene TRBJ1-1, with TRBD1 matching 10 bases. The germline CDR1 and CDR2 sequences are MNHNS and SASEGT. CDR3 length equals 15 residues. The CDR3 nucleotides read TGTGCCAGCAGGGAAGACAGGGGGCCGGGAGGTGAAGCTTTCTTT. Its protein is CASREDRGPGGEAFF.

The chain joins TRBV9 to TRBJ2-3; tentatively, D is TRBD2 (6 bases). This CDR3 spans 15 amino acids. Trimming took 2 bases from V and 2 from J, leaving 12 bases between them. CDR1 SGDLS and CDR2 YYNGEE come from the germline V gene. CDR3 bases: TGTGCCAGCAGCGTGTTGGAGGGAGCCACAGATACGCAGTATTTT. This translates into CASSVLEGATDTQYF.

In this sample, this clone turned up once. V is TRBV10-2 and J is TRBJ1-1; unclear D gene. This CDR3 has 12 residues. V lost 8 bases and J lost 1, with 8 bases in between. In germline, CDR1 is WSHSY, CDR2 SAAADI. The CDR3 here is CASSRTNTEAFF. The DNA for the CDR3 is TGCGCCAGCTCGCGGACGAACACTGAAGCTTTCTTT.